Listed here are 27 T cell receptor beta chains from one sample, sequenced in a study of radiation and T cells in renal cell carcinoma. As to time point: blood 4 weeks post-SBRT, at nephrectomy. Treatment denoted: 15 Gy SBRT to primary tumor, nephrectomy 4 weeks later. The repertoire was sequenced with immunoSEQ multiplex PCR; TCRdb's copy has only in-frame clones and lacks some. The sample contains around 140,000 clones, 65% to 90% of which appear only once. The sample consisted of blood, taken from a patient whose treatment included radiotherapy and nephrectomy. The source is a woman aged 45 to 65 with renal cell carcinoma.

The genes are TRBV7-2 and TRBJ2-1; 8 bases line up with TRBD1. This CDR3 spans 15 amino acids. Trimming removed 4 bases from V and 0 bases from J; junction bases left unmatched: 2. Germline V gene data show CDR1 as SGHTA and CDR2 as FQGNSA. CDR3 protein: CASSSTGGSYNEQFF. As DNA, the CDR3 is TGTGCCAGCAGCTCAACAGGGGGCTCCTACAATGAGCAGTTCTTC.

The DNA of the CDR3 is TGTGCCAGCAGCTTAGAAGTCGCCCTCGGGGCTAACTATGGCTACACCTTC. Amino acids: CASSLEVALGANYGYTF. The chain joins TRBV11-2 to TRBJ1-2; the D is unclear. Per germline, CDR1 SGHAT and CDR2 FQNNGV. Between the trimmed V and J ends, which lost 0 bases and 0 bases, there was a span of 14 bases. CDR3 length: 17 residues.

The gene calls are TRBV2 and TRBJ1-1, with D unclear. This CDR3 has 13 residues. Germline CDR1 and CDR2: SNHLY and FYNNEI. Trimming took 4 bases from V and 4 from J, leaving 10 bases between them. The CDR3 nucleotides are TGTGCCAGCAGTGTATCCTTCGGCACTGAAGCTTTCTTT. Its translation: CASSVSFGTEAFF.

This clone occurred once. The CDR3 DNA reads as TGCAGCGTTGAATCCCACACAGGGGGTGGGAGGAAGCAGTACTTC. It specifies CSVESHTGGGRKQYF. The chain employs TRBV29-1 and TRBJ2-7, with 8 bases that match TRBD1. This CDR3 is 15 amino acids long. From germline, CDR1 is SQVTM and CDR2 ANQGSEA. Trimming removed 2 bases from V and 8 bases from J; junction bases left unmatched: 14.

The chain couples TRBV6-1 to TRBJ1-4, with 8 nucleotides matching TRBD1. In germline, CDR1 is MNHNS, CDR2 SASEGT. The CDR3 runs to 14 residues. Trimming removed 3 bases from V and 9 bases from J; junction bases left unmatched: 6. The CDR3 DNA is TGTGCCAGCAGTGATGGGACAGGTACGAAAAAACTGTTTTTT. Protein: CASSDGTGTKKLFF.

There are a few counts of this clone. J is TRBJ2-2 and V is TRBV19; 7 bases agree with TRBD1. CDR1 and CDR2 (germline): LNHDA, SQIVND (reference sequence). The V and J ends lost 9 bases and 5 bases, in that order; junction bases with no gene match: 9. CDR3 length: 14 amino acids. For the CDR3, the DNA is TGTGCCAGCGCACCGGGACAGAGGACCGGGGAGCTGTTTTTT. It specifies CASAPGQRTGELFF.

This chain joins TRBV10-2 and TRBJ1-2; 10 positions match TRBD1. This CDR3 comprises 12 residues. Germline trimming cut 8 bases from V and 4 bases from J; bases unmatched to any gene: 1. Per the germline V gene, CDR1 is WSHSY and CDR2 is SAAADI. Here the CDR3 DNA reads TGCGCCAGCGGGGACAGGGGCTATGGCTACACCTTC. As protein: CASGDRGYGYTF.

This rearrangement joins TRBV6-5 to TRBJ1-6; no definite D call. V gave up 6 bases and J gave up 10 bases, with 19 bases separating them. Germline V gene lookup returns CDR1 MNHEY and CDR2 SVGAGI. The CDR3 totals 15 residues. CDR3 amino acids: CASRKHDPLTSPLHF. The CDR3 DNA follows: TGTGCCAGCAGGAAACACGACCCTTTAACCTCACCCCTCCACTTT.

The chain uses TRBV9 and TRBJ1-1, with D unresolved. There are 13 residues in the CDR3. V dropped 0 bases and J dropped 1 base, with 4 bases sitting between them. Germline CDR1 reads SGDLS; CDR2 reads YYNGEE. CDR3 residues: CASSVAPNTEAFF. CDR3 DNA sequence: TGTGCCAGCAGCGTAGCACCGAACACTGAAGCTTTCTTT.

The CDR3 DNA is TGTGCCAGCAGCTTCACTGCATCTAGCGGAACGAACACCGGGGAGCTGTTTTTT. This encodes CASSFTASSGTNTGELFF. The chain joins TRBV7-2 to TRBJ2-2; 7 nucleotides agree with TRBD2. Germline V gene data show CDR1 as SGHTA and CDR2 as FQGNSA. Trimming took 3 bases from V and 0 from J; bases not matched to a gene: 10. The CDR3 sequence is 18 residues long.

The chain links TRBV5-1 to TRBJ1-6; D remains unclear. Germline V gene sequence: CDR1 SGHRS, CDR2 YFSETQ. The CDR3 sequence is 14 residues long. V gave up 4 bases and J gave up 5 bases, with 10 bases separating them. The CDR3 loop reads CASSLLQNNSPLHF. CDR3 DNA sequence: TGCGCCAGCAGCCTCCTACAGAATAATTCACCCCTCCACTTT.

The CDR3 coding sequence is TGTGCCAGCAGCGTATATAGCGGAGCCACAGATACGCAGTATTTT. This gives the protein CASSVYSGATDTQYF. The chain recombines TRBV5-6 with TRBJ2-3, with TRBD2 as a possible D gene (6 bases). Between the trimmed V and J ends, which lost 4 bases and 2 bases, there was a span of 14 bases. From germline, CDR1 is SGHDT and CDR2 YYEEEE. The CDR3 is 15 amino acids.

The rearrangement uses TRBV9 and TRBJ1-4, with D uncertain. Germline V gene lookup returns CDR1 SGDLS and CDR2 YYNGEE. This CDR3 comprises 13 residues. V was cut by 0 bases and J by 8 bases, with 8 bases left in between. CDR3 loop: CASSVDPGEKLFF. CDR3 DNA sequence: TGTGCCAGCAGCGTAGACCCAGGCGAAAAACTGTTTTTT.

About this clone itself: This CDR3 is also generated by other DNA sequences in the sample. The chain employs TRBV10-3 and TRBJ2-5; D uncertain. There are 11 residues in the CDR3. The V end lost 2 bases, the J end lost 5 bases, and 3 bases lay between the germline ends. CDR1 ENHRY and CDR2 SYGVKD come from the germline V gene. CDR3 loop: CAISEKETQYF. CDR3 DNA sequence: TGTGCCATCAGTGAGAAGGAGACCCAGTACTTC.

The J gene is TRBJ1-5, the V gene TRBV18; D is possibly TRBD1 (5 bases). Trimming pared 4 bases from V and 3 bases from J, leaving 13 bases between. Germline V gene data show CDR1 as KGHSH and CDR2 as LQKENI. CDR3 length: 15 residues. The CDR3 protein is CASSRLGQLNQPQHF. Written as DNA, the CDR3 is TGTGCCAGCTCACGCCTCGGACAACTCAATCAGCCCCAGCATTTT.

The genes are TRBV7-2 and TRBJ2-1; D remains unclear. Germline-derived CDR1 and CDR2 are SGHTA and FQGNSA. Deletions cut 1 base from V and 1 base from J, with 11 bases between. The CDR3 is 16 residues long. CDR3 nucleotide sequence: TGTGCCAGCAGCTTAGTTGGACGGATTTCCTACAATGAGCAGTTCTTC. As protein: CASSLVGRISYNEQFF.

The J gene is TRBJ2-5, the V gene TRBV5-4, with TRBD2 matching 11 bases. The V and J ends lost 4 bases and 4 bases, in that order; junction bases with no gene match: 12. CDR3 size: 17 residues. Germline CDR1 and CDR2: SGHNT and YYREEE (reference sequence). CDR3 amino acids: CASSLLTSGAGGETQYF. The CDR3, as DNA: TGTGCCAGCAGCCTACTGACTAGCGGGGCGGGGGGAGAGACCCAGTACTTC.

The V call is TRBV29-1, the J call TRBJ1-5; D uncertain. The CDR3 is 12 amino acids. Per the germline V gene, CDR1 is SQVTM and CDR2 is ANQGSEA. Trimming left V 4 bases short and J 1 base short, with 5 bases between. The CDR3 DNA reads TGCAGCGTTGGAGGCAGCAATCAGCCCCAGCATTTT. This sequence encodes CSVGGSNQPQHF.

The CDR3 DNA sequence: TGTGCCAGCAGTGAAAAGGACACCTACACAGATACGCAGTATTTT. Protein: CASSEKDTYTDTQYF. The genes are TRBV6-1 and TRBJ2-3; D perhaps matches TRBD1 (5 bases). The CDR3 spans 15 residues. Deletions cut 2 bases from V and 2 bases from J, with 11 bases between. Germline assignment: CDR1 MNHNS and CDR2 SASEGT.

This chain uses TRBV5-4 with TRBJ2-4; D is unresolved. This CDR3 comprises 15 residues. V dropped 4 bases and J dropped 1 base, with 12 bases sitting between them. The germline gives CDR1 SGHNT, CDR2 YYREEE (reference sequence). CDR3 amino acids: CASSDRDTAKNIQYF. The DNA of the CDR3 is TGTGCCAGCAGCGATAGGGATACCGCCAAAAACATTCAGTACTTC.

The chain employs TRBV19 and TRBJ1-1; no definite D call. Trimming stripped 5 bases from V and 0 bases from J, with 16 bases between. Germline V gene sequence: CDR1 LNHDA, CDR2 SQIVND (reference sequence). The CDR3 contains 16 residues. CDR3 protein: CASSPDPKTVNTEAFF. CDR3 DNA: TGTGCCAGTAGTCCCGACCCGAAGACGGTGAACACTGAAGCTTTCTTT.

The chain carries TRBV9 and TRBJ2-5; D not resolved. The CDR3 is 11 residues long. Germline CDR1 is SGDLS and CDR2 is YYNGEE. Deletions cut 7 bases from V and 5 bases from J, with 9 bases between. The CDR3 DNA reads TGTGCCAGCTCCTCTTCCGAGACCCAGTACTTC. Translated, it gives CASSSSETQYF.

V usage is TRBV15 and J usage is TRBJ2-5; TRBD2 agrees at 12 bases. This CDR3 is built from 17 residues. Germline CDR1 reads LNHNV; CDR2 reads YYDKDF (reference sequence). V dropped 0 bases and J dropped 6; count of bases not matched to a gene: 8. Here the CDR3 reads CATSRDPTSGSQKTQYF. As DNA, the CDR3 is TGTGCCACCAGCAGAGATCCGACTAGCGGGAGTCAAAAGACCCAGTACTTC. Together with reference TRBV15 and TRBJ2-5, the CDR3 gives the full variable domain: DAMVIQNPRYQVTQFGKPVTLSCSQTLNHNVMYWYQQKSSQAPKLLFHYYDKDFNNEADTPDNFQSRRPNTSFCFLDIRSPGLGDTAMYLCATSRDPTSGSQKTQYFGPGTRLLVL.

The chain combines TRBV15 with TRBJ2-2; the D call may be TRBD1 or TRBD2 (5 bases each). CDR3 length: 14 amino acids. Deletions cut 0 bases from V and 8 bases from J, with 10 bases between. Germline V gene sequence: CDR1 LNHNV, CDR2 YYDKDF (reference sequence). DNA for the CDR3: TGTGCCACCAGCAGAGATCAGGGACCAGGGGAGCTGTTTTTT. Its protein product is CATSRDQGPGELFF.

The V call is TRBV10-3, the J call TRBJ1-6; a weak D match, TRBD1 (6 bases). Germline V gene data show CDR1 as ENHRY and CDR2 as SYGVKD. The CDR3 covers 16 residues. Between the trimmed V and J ends, which lost 4 bases and 10 bases, there was a span of 20 bases. CDR3 DNA sequence: TGTGCCATCAGTGGCTCCGGGGAGCTGAGGGGGTCACCCCTCCACTTT. Its translation is CAISGSGELRGSPLHF.

Concerning this clone: Its ends do not fully match the called genes, so a read error is possible. The chain carries TRBV28 and TRBJ2-7; 14 bases line up with TRBD2. CDR1 is MDHEN and CDR2 is SYDVKM in the germline V gene. CDR3 length: 13 residues. The CDR3 loop reads CASTPSGLAGDFF. For the CDR3, the DNA is TGTGCCAGCACCCCCTCGGGACTAGCGGGAGACTTCTTC.

This clone was observed once. V is TRBV5-1 and J is TRBJ2-1; D gene ambiguous. Germline V lookup: CDR1 SGHRS, CDR2 YFSETQ. The CDR3 has 15 residues. The V gene lost 3 bases and the J gene lost 6 bases, with 16 bases spanning the gap. CDR3 sequence (DNA): TGCGCCAGCAGCTCCGCCCGGGTTCTGCGCAATGAGCAGTTCTTC. Protein product: CASSSARVLRNEQFF.